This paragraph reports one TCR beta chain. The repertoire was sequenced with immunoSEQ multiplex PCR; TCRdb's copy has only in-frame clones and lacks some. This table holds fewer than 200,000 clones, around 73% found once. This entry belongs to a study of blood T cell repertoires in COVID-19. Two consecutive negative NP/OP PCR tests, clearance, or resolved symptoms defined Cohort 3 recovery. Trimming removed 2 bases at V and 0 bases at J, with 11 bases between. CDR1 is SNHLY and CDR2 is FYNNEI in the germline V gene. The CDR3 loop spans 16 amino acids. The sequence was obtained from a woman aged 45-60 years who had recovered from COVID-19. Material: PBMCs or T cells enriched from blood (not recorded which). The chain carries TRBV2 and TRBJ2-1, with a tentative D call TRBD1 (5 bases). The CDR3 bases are TGTGCCAGCAGTGAATCTGGGCAGGGCTCCTACAATGAGCAGTTCTTC. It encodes CASSESGQGSYNEQFF.